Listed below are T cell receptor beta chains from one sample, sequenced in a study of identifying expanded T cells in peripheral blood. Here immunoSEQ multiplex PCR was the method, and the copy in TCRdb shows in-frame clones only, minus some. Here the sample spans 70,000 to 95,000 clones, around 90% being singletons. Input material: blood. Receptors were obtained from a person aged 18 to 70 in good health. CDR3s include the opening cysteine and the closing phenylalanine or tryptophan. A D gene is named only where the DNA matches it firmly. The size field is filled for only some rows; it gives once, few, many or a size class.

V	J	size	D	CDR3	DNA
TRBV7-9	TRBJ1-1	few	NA	CASSLLGSEAFF	TGTGCCAGCAGCTTATTAGGGAGTGAAGCTTTCTTT
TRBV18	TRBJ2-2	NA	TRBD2	CASSPTPSGGIWNTGELFF	TGTGCCAGCTCACCAACTCCTAGCGGGGGTATCTGGAACACCGGGGAGCTGTTTTTT
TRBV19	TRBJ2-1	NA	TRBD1	CACAGDRGASLAYNEQFF	TGTGCCTGCGCAGGGGACAGGGGGGCTTCCTTGGCCTACAATGAGCAGTTCTTC
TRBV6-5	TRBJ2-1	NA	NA	CASRAGGVYNEQFF	TGTGCCAGCAGGGCCGGGGGCGTCTACAATGAGCAGTTCTTC
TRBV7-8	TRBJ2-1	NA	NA	CASSPDRTLNEQFF	TGTGCCAGCAGCCCAGACAGAACCTTAAATGAGCAGTTCTTC
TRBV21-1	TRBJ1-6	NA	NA	CASSKWGRIYYRSSYNSPLHF	TGTGCCAGCAGCAAATGGGGCAGGATCTATTATCGGAGCTCCTATAATTCACCCCTCCACTTT
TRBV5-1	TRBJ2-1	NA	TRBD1	CASSAPGQDNEQFF	TGCGCCAGCAGCGCCCCGGGACAGGACAATGAGCAGTTCTTC
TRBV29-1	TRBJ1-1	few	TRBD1	CSGLRWGQGKSEAFF	TGCAGCGGCCTACGCTGGGGACAGGGCAAATCTGAAGCTTTCTTT
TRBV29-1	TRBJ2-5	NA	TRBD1	CSVGRTGASETQYF	TGCAGCGTTGGGAGGACAGGGGCGTCAGAGACCCAGTACTTC
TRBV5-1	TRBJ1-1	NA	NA	CASSLVQGLPEAFF	TGCGCCAGCAGCTTGGTTCAGGGGCTCCCCGAAGCTTTCTTT
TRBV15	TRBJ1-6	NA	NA	CATSRYVSSPLHF	TGTGCCACCAGCAGATATGTGAGCTCACCCCTCCACTTT
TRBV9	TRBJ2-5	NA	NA	CASSRSSTGVGETQYF	TGTGCCAGCAGCCGCTCCTCGACAGGAGTGGGTGAGACCCAGTACTTC
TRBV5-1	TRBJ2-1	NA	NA	CASSFPSVGDNEQFF	TGCGCCAGCAGCTTCCCCTCCGTTGGAGACAATGAGCAGTTCTTC
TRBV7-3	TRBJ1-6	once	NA	CASSLARLNSPLHF	TGTGCCAGCAGCTTAGCACGGCTAAATTCACCCCTCCACTTT
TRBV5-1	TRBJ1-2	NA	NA	CASSSEPRPYGYTF	TGCGCCAGCAGCTCCGAACCCCGGCCCTATGGCTACACCTTC
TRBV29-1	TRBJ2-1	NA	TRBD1	CSAGQGIYNEQFF	TGCAGCGCGGGACAGGGTATCTACAATGAGCAGTTCTTC
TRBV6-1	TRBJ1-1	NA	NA	CASSDQQGSEAFF	TGTGCCAGCAGTGACCAACAGGGTTCTGAAGCTTTCTTT
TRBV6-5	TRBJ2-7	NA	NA	CASIGETYEQYF	TGTGCCAGCATCGGGGAAACCTACGAGCAGTACTTC
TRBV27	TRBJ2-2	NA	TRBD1	CASSFSTTGRTGELFF	TGTGCCAGCAGTTTTTCCACGACAGGGCGGACCGGGGAGCTGTTTTTT
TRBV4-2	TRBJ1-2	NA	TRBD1	CASSQASGQGIYGYTF	TGTGCCAGCAGCCAAGCTTCGGGACAGGGTATTTATGGCTACACCTTC
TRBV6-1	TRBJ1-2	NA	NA	CASSDQWDGNYGYTF	TGTGCCAGCAGTGACCAATGGGACGGAAACTATGGCTACACCTTC
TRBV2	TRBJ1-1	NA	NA	CASRIGTTAFGGAFF	TGTGCCAGCAGGATAGGGACAACGGCTTTTGGCGGAGCTTTCTTT